The 25 T cell receptor beta chains below were found in one sample sequenced in a study of blood T cell repertoires in COVID-19. Profiling relied on immunoSEQ multiplex PCR, and the TCRdb table lists in-frame clones only, not all of them. Among 99,000 or so clones listed, roughly 80% were seen once. Material: peripheral blood. The receptors originated from a woman of 80 years or more with active or convalescent COVID-19.

The CDR3 DNA reads TGTGCCAGTACTAGTGGCGGGAACTCCTACAATGAGCAGTTCTTC. Translating it yields CASTSGGNSYNEQFF. This chain joins TRBV19 and TRBJ2-1; a possible D gene is TRBD2 (6 bases). CDR1 is LNHDA and CDR2 is SQIVND in the germline V gene (reference sequence). The germline V and J ends were trimmed by 7 bases and 0 bases, with 13 bases remaining between them. The CDR3 covers 15 residues.

The V call is TRBV7-2, the J call TRBJ1-2; 11 bases are a match to TRBD1. Germline CDR1 reads SGHTA; CDR2 reads FQGNSA. V lost 5 bases, J lost 6 bases, and 5 bases stayed unmatched. The CDR3 is 14 amino acids. CDR3 amino acids: CASSPGQGADGYTF. CDR3 bases: TGTGCCAGCAGCCCAGGACAGGGGGCTGATGGCTACACCTTC. Full variable domain (remainder filled in from reference TRBV7-2 and TRBJ1-2): GAGVSQSPSNKVTEKGKDVELRCDPISGHTALYWYRQSLGQGLEFLIYFQGNSAPDKSGLPSDRFSAERTGGSVSTLTIQRTQQEDSAVYLCASSPGQGADGYTFGSGTRLTVV.

In its sample, this clone was seen once. The chain uses TRBV15 and TRBJ2-1; 10 bases fit TRBD1. The germline gives CDR1 LNHNV, CDR2 YYDKDF (reference sequence). Losses at the gene ends were 0 bases for V and 8 bases for J; bases not matched to a gene: 4. The CDR3 totals 15 residues. DNA of the CDR3: TGTGCCACCAGCAGAGATGGACAGGGGGTGGATGAGCAGTTCTTC. This sequence encodes CATSRDGQGVDEQFF.

The gene calls are TRBV5-6 and TRBJ2-2, with D perhaps TRBD2 (6 bases). Trimming took 4 bases from V and 3 from J, leaving 16 bases between them. This CDR3 has 16 residues. Germline V gene data show CDR1 as SGHDT and CDR2 as YYEEEE. CDR3 bases: TGTGCCAGCAGCAGTCCCGGGACTCCTTACACCGGGGAGCTGTTTTTT. Translating it yields CASSSPGTPYTGELFF.

The V and J genes are TRBV9 and TRBJ1-3; 9 bases are a match to TRBD1. This CDR3 is 16 amino acids long. The J segment lost 0 bases and the V segment lost 4 bases, leaving 5 bases of the junction unmatched. CDR1 SGDLS and CDR2 YYNGEE come from the germline V gene. CDR3 coding DNA: TGTGCCAGCAGCTCGACAGGGGGTCTCTCTGGAAACACCATATATTTT. Its translation is CASSSTGGLSGNTIYF.

The table lists this clone with a count of one. This chain uses TRBV28 with TRBJ1-5; D is undetermined. The CDR3 covers 14 residues. With 2 bases removed from V and 6 bases from J, the gap between germline ends came to 11 bases. Germline CDR1 is MDHEN and CDR2 is SYDVKM. In DNA, the CDR3 is TGTGCCAGCAGTTTAAGGCGGGCCACTCAGCCCCAGCATTTT. Translating it yields CASSLRRATQPQHF.

The chain recombines TRBV5-8 with TRBJ1-5, with D perhaps matching TRBD1 (5 bases). V shed 1 base and J shed 5 bases, with 13 bases lying between them. CDR1 SGHTS and CDR2 YDEGEE come from the germline V gene. The CDR3 runs 15 residues. CDR3 in amino acids: CASSLKDATDQPQHF. DNA for the CDR3: TGTGCCAGCAGCTTGAAGGACGCGACAGATCAGCCCCAGCATTTT. The entire variable domain, with the rest obtained from reference TRBV5-8 and TRBJ1-5, is as follows: EAGVTQSPTHLIKTRGQQATLRCSPISGHTSVYWYQQALGLGLQFLLWYDEGEERNRGNFPPRFSGRQFPNYSSELNVNALELEDSALYLCASSLKDATDQPQHFGDGTRLSIL.

The chain uses TRBV19 and TRBJ1-5; D unresolved. Deletions cut 4 bases from V and 6 bases from J, with 10 bases between. The CDR3 length is 13 residues. Germline assignment: CDR1 LNHDA and CDR2 SQIVND (reference sequence). The CDR3 DNA sequence: TGTGCCAGTAGTAACGAGGGAGGTCAGCCCCAGCATTTT. Protein sequence: CASSNEGGQPQHF.

The gene calls are TRBV6-5 and TRBJ2-7; no firm D call. This CDR3 spans 11 amino acids. V lost 7 bases and J 3 bases, leaving 7 bases between the germline ends. Germline V gene lookup returns CDR1 MNHEY and CDR2 SVGAGI. The CDR3 reads CASTSGYEQYF. The CDR3, as DNA: TGTGCCAGCACTTCGGGCTACGAGCAGTACTTC.

The rearrangement joins TRBV28 to TRBJ1-1, with 8 positions matching TRBD1. This CDR3 region has 13 residues. After removal of 5 bases from V and 7 bases from J, the junction contained 6 bases not matched to a gene. CDR1 and CDR2 (germline): MDHEN, SYDVKM. The CDR3 nucleotides are TGTGCCAGCAGTAAATCAGGGGGCCTTGAAGCTTTCTTT. It specifies CASSKSGGLEAFF.

The rearrangement links TRBV24-1 to TRBJ1-5, with 9 bases fitting TRBD1. The CDR3 contains 16 residues. The V gene's germline CDR1 is KGHDR and CDR2 SFDVKD. With V trimmed by 4 bases and J by 2 bases, 5 bases remained unmatched. The CDR3 coding sequence is TGTGCCACCAGTGACCCCCGACAGGGGGGCAATCAGCCCCAGCATTTT. This translates into CATSDPRQGGNQPQHF.

The CDR3 nucleotides read TGTGCCAGCAGCCTCGACTCCGGTAACAATCAGCCCCAGCATTTT. It encodes CASSLDSGNNQPQHF. V usage is TRBV3-1 (or the pseudogene TRBV3-2) and J usage is TRBJ1-5; D remains unclear. The CDR3 runs 15 residues. Trimming removed 4 bases at V and 3 bases at J, with 13 bases between. Germline lookup yields CDR1 LGHDT and CDR2 YNNKEL (reference sequence).

The chain links TRBV11-2 to TRBJ1-4; 7 bases map to TRBD1. Per germline, CDR1 SGHAT and CDR2 FQNNGV. With 5 bases clipped from V and 4 bases from J, the junction kept 7 bases outside the gene matches. The CDR3 length is 15 residues. The CDR3, as DNA: TGTGCCAGCAGCCCTGGGACAGTCTTTAATGAAAAACTGTTTTTT. It specifies CASSPGTVFNEKLFF.

CDR3 nucleotide sequence: TGTGCCAGCAGCTTAGTGGCACAGGGGGACACTGAAGCTTTCTTT. It is translated as CASSLVAQGDTEAFF. The genes are TRBV7-6 and TRBJ1-1, with 8 bases that match TRBD1. Germline loops: CDR1 SGHVS, CDR2 FNYEAQ. The CDR3 loop spans 15 amino acids. Losses at the gene ends were 1 base for V and 3 bases for J; bases not matched to a gene: 4.

This clone has more than one count but fewer than ten. V is TRBV5-6 and J is TRBJ2-7, with a tentative D call TRBD1 (6 bases). Germline lookup yields CDR1 SGHDT and CDR2 YYEEEE. V dropped 0 bases and J dropped 1 base, with 11 bases sitting between them. This CDR3 has 15 amino acids. The CDR3 DNA reads as TGTGCCAGCAGCTTGGGCGGCAGGGGATCCTACGAGCAGTACTTC. This codes for CASSLGGRGSYEQYF.

V usage is TRBV24-1 and J usage is TRBJ2-7; tentative D call: TRBD1 (6 bases). Germline V gene sequence: CDR1 KGHDR, CDR2 SFDVKD. This CDR3 has 14 residues. V lost 3 bases and J 2 bases, leaving 10 bases between the germline ends. CDR3 bases: TGTGCCACCAGTGATCGACGGACAGCCTACGAGCAGTACTTC. Residues: CATSDRRTAYEQYF.

The chain combines TRBV12-3 or TRBV12-4 with TRBJ2-1, with TRBD2 matching 9 bases. V trimming: 5 bases; J trimming: 7 bases; junction bases outside the gene matches: 3. This CDR3 is 13 amino acids long. The CDR3 reads CASSLTSGNEQFF. CDR3 in DNA: TGTGCCAGCAGTCTTACTAGCGGGAATGAGCAGTTCTTC.

The gene calls are TRBV7-9 and TRBJ2-7, with 8 bases lining up with TRBD2. Germline CDR1 reads SEHNR; CDR2 reads FQNEAQ (reference sequence). The CDR3 sequence is 15 residues long. The V segment lost 3 bases and the J segment 4 bases; nucleotides outside the gene matches: 8. The CDR3 DNA follows: TGTGCCAGCAGCTTCGAAATCGGGGGGGATTACGAGCAGTACTTC. Translation: CASSFEIGGDYEQYF.

This sequence joins TRBV27 and TRBJ1-2, with TRBD1 as a possible D gene (6 bases). V lost 6 bases, J lost 8 bases, and 13 bases lay in between. Germline V lookup: CDR1 MNHEY, CDR2 SMNVEV (reference sequence). CDR3 length: 12 residues. This CDR3 reads CASRRTGHGYTF. In nucleotides, the CDR3 is TGTGCCAGCAGGCGTACAGGGCACGGCTACACCTTC.

The chain employs TRBV11-1 and TRBJ2-7; 9 bases match TRBD2. V dropped 5 bases and J dropped 7; count of bases not matched to a gene: 15. The CDR3 has 16 amino acids. CDR1 and CDR2 (germline): SGHAT, FQDESV (reference sequence). CDR3 coding DNA: TGTGCCAGCAGCCCCTCGTTGGGTAGCGGGAGCGGGGAGCAGTACTTC. It encodes CASSPSLGSGSGEQYF.

This sequence joins TRBV11-2 and TRBJ1-5; D ambiguous. The V end lost 0 bases, the J end lost 4 bases, and 4 bases lay between the germline ends. Germline CDR1 SGHAT, CDR2 FQNNGV. This CDR3 spans 13 amino acids. CDR3 amino acids: CASSLDRNQPQHF. The CDR3 nucleotides read TGTGCCAGCAGCTTAGACAGAAATCAGCCCCAGCATTTT.

This clone occurred once. The J gene is TRBJ2-1, the V gene TRBV19; TRBD2 matches 10 bases. The germline gives CDR1 LNHDA, CDR2 SQIVND (reference sequence). The CDR3 spans 17 residues. The trim removed 4 bases at V and 4 bases at J, leaving 10 bases unmatched. The DNA for the CDR3 is TGTGCCAGTAGTAGGGATTTGGCTAGCGGGGGATACAATGAGCAGTTCTTC. Protein product: CASSRDLASGGYNEQFF.

The chain links TRBV30 to TRBJ1-4; TRBD1 might be the D (6 bases). V lost 3 bases and J lost 4, with 15 bases in between. The CDR3 is 15 residues long. Germline CDR1 reads GTSNPN; CDR2 reads SVGIG (reference sequence). The CDR3 protein is CAWSPGQQFNEKLFF. CDR3 nucleotides: TGTGCCTGGAGCCCAGGACAGCAATTTAATGAAAAACTGTTTTTT.

The table lists this clone with a count of one. The chain links TRBV2 to TRBJ2-3; D is perhaps TRBD1 (5 bases). Trimming shortened V by 3 bases and J by 5 bases, and 12 bases separated the two germline ends. The CDR3 totals 14 residues. In germline, CDR1 is SNHLY, CDR2 FYNNEI. The CDR3 sequence is CASSDRALIDTQYF. The DNA for the CDR3 is TGTGCCAGCAGTGACAGGGCTTTGATAGATACGCAGTATTTT. Complete variable domain (other parts from reference TRBV2 and TRBJ2-3): EPEVTQTPSHQVTQMGQEVILRCVPISNHLYFYWYRQILGQKVEFLVSFYNNEISEKSEIFDDQFSVERPDGSNFTLKIRSTKLEDSAMYFCASSDRALIDTQYFGPGTRLTVL.

The DNA of the CDR3 is TGTGCCAGCTCACCACTTAAGGGACAGTTCTCTGGAAACACCATATATTTT. Protein sequence: CASSPLKGQFSGNTIYF. The V call is TRBV18, the J call TRBJ1-3, with 7 nucleotides matching TRBD1. V shed 1 base and J 0 bases; nucleotides not matched to a gene: 6. This CDR3 spans 17 amino acids. Germline CDR1 reads KGHSH; CDR2 reads LQKENI.